This TCR beta chain originates from a study of shared clonotypes between healthy human individuals. Germline lookup yields CDR1 SGHRS and CDR2 YFSETQ. The CDR3 runs 17 residues. V lost 4 bases to trimming and J lost 9 bases; unmatched junction nucleotides: 17. A CD45RA-negative memory subset and a CD45RA+ naive subset were separated from the CD4+ cells. Notes on this clone: What it recognizes is unknown.

Sorted-subset replicate PCRs used around 200 ng of genomic DNA. This amount corresponded to approximately 30,000 T cell genomes. The method was immunoSEQ multiplex PCR; TCRdb's version includes in-frame clones alone and lacks a portion of them. The repertoire includes hundreds of thousands of clones, roughly 70% of them detected once, and about 2% sits in the top ten. Broader study findings: A handful of donors showed sharing of around 5% of naive CD4 clonotypes. Naive subsets generally exceeded memory subsets in estimated richness.

This chain connects TRBV5-1 to TRBJ2-1, with 9 bases matching TRBD1. The TCR was taken from a woman in her twenties or thirties in good health. Material for sequencing was memory CD4+ T cells sorted from blood. Subset specified: CD45RA-negative fraction. CDR3 residues: CASSLRVGGQGAGEQFF. In nucleotides, the CDR3 is TGCGCCAGCAGCCTCCGGGTAGGGGGACAGGGAGCCGGTGAGCAGTTCTTC.